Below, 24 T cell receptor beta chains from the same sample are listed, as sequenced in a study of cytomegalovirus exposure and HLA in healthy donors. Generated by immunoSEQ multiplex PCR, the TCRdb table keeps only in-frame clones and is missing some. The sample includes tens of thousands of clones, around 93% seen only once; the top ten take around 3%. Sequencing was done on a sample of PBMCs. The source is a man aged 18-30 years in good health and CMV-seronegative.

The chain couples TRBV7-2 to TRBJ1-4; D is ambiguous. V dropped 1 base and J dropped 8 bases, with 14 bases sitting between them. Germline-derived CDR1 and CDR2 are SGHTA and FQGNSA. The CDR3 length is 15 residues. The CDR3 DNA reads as TGTGCCAGCAGCTTAGTGGGGAGGGTCAGAGAAAAACTGTTTTTT. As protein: CASSLVGRVREKLFF.

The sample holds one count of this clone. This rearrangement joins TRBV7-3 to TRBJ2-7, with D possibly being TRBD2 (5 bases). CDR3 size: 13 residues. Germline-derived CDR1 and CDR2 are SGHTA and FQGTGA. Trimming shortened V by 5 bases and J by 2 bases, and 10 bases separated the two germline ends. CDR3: CASSLRGPYEQYF. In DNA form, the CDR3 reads TGTGCCAGCAGCCTGAGAGGGCCCTACGAGCAGTACTTC.

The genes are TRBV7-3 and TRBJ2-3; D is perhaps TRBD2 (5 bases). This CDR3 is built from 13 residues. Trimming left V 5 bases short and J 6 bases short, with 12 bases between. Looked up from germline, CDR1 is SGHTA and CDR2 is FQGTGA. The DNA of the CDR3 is TGTGCCAGCAGCGACGGAGGTTCTGATACGCAGTATTTT. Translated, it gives CASSDGGSDTQYF.

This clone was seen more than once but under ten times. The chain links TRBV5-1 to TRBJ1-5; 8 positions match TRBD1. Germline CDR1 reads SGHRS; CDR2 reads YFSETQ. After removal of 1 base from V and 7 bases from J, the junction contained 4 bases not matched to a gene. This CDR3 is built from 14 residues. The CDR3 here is CASSLLPGGQPQHF. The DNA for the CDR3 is TGCGCCAGCAGCTTGTTGCCAGGGGGCCAGCCCCAGCATTTT.

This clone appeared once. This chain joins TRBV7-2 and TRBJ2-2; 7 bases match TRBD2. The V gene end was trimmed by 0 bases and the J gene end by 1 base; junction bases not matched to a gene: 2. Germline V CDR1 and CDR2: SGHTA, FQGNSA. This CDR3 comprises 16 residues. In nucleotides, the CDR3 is TGTGCCAGCAGCTTAGCGCCTAGCGGGAACACCGGGGAGCTGTTTTTT. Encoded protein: CASSLAPSGNTGELFF.

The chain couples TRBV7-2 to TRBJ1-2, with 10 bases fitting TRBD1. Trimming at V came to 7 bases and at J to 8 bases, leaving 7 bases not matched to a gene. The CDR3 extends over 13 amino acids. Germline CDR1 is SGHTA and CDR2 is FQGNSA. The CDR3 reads CASTFGQGDGYTF. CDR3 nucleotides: TGTGCCAGCACCTTCGGACAGGGGGACGGCTACACCTTC.

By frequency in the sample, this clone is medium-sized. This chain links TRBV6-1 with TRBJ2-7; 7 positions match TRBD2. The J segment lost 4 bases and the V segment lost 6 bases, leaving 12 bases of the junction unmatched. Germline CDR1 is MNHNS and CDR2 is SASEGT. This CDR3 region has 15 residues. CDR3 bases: TGTGCCAGCAGAGACGGGGCAGGGAGGGAATACGAGCAGTACTTC. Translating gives CASRDGAGREYEQYF.

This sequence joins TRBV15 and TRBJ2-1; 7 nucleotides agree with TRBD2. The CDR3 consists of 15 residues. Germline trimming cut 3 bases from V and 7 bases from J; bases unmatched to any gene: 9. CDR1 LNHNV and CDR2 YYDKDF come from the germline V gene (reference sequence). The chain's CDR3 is CATSRGHAGENEQFF. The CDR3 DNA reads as TGTGCCACCAGCAGGGGCCATGCGGGAGAGAATGAGCAGTTCTTC.

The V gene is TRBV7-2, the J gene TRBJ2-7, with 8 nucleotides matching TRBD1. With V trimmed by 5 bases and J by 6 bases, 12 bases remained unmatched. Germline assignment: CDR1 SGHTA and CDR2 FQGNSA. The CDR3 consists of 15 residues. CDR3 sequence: CASSQSPRGRLEQYF. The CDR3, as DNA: TGTGCCAGCAGCCAGAGCCCCAGGGGGCGCCTCGAGCAGTACTTC.

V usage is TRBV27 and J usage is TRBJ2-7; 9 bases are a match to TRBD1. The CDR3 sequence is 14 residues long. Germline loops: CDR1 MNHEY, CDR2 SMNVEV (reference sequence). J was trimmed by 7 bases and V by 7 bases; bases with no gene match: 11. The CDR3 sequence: CASTTGQGEGEQYF. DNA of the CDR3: TGTGCCAGCACCACGGGACAGGGTGAGGGGGAGCAGTACTTC.

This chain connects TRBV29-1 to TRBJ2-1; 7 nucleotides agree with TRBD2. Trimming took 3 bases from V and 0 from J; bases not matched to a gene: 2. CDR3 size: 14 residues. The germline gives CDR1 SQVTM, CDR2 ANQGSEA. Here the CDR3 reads CSVDGGSSYNEQFF. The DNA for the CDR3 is TGCAGCGTTGATGGCGGGAGCTCCTACAATGAGCAGTTCTTC.

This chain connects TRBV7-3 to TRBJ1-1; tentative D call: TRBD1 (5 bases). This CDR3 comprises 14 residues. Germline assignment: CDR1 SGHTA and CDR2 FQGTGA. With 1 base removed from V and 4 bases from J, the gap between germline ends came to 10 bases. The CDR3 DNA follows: TGTGCCAGCAGCTTAAACCAGGGACTCACTGAAGCTTTCTTT. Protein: CASSLNQGLTEAFF.

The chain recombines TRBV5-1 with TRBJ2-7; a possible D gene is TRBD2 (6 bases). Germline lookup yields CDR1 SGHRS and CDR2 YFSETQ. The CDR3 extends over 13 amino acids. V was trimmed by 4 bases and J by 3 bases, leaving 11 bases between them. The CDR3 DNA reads TGCGCCAGCAGCGGGGTGGAGGGCTACGAGCAGTACTTC. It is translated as CASSGVEGYEQYF.

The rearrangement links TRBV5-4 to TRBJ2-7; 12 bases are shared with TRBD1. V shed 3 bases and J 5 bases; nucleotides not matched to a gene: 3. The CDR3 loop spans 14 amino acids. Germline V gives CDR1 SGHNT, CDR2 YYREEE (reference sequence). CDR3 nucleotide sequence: TGTGCCAGCAGCTGGGACAGGGGGCGTCACGAGCAGTACTTC. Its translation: CASSWDRGRHEQYF. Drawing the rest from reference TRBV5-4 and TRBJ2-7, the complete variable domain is ETGVTQSPTHLIKTRGQQVTLRCSSQSGHNTVSWYQQALGQGPQFIFQYYREEENGRGNFPPRFSGLQFPNYSSELNVNALELDDSALYLCASSWDRGRHEQYFGPGTRLTVT.

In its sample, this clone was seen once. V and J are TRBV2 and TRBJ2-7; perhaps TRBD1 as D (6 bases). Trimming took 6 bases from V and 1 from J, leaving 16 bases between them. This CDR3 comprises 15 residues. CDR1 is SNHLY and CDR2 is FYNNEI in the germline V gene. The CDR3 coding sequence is TGTGCCAGCAGAAAAAACCGGGACATGTCCTACGAGCAGTACTTC. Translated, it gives CASRKNRDMSYEQYF. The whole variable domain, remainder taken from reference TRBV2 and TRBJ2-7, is EPEVTQTPSHQVTQMGQEVILRCVPISNHLYFYWYRQILGQKVEFLVSFYNNEISEKSEIFDDQFSVERPDGSNFTLKIRSTKLEDSAMYFCASRKNRDMSYEQYFGPGTRLTVT.

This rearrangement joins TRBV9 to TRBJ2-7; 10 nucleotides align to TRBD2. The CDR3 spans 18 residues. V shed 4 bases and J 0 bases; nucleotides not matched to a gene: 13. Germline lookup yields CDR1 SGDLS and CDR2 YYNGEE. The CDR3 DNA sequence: TGTGCCAGCAGCCCGGGTGGAGCGGGAGGGGGGATCTCCTACGAGCAGTACTTC. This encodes CASSPGGAGGGISYEQYF.

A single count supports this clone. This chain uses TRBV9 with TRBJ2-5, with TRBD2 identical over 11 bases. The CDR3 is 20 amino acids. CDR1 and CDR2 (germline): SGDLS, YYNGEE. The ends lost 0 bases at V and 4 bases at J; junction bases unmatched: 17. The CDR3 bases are TGTGCCAGCAGCGTAGGGGCTACTAGCGGGAGTTTAGGGAGTTTAGAGACCCAGTACTTC. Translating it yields CASSVGATSGSLGSLETQYF.

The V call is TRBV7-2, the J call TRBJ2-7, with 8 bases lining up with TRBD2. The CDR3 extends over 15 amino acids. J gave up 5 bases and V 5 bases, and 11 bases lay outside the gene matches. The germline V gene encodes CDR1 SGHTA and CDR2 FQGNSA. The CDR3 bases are TGTGCCAGCAGCCTCACGGGAGGGCCCGTGGACGAGCAGTACTTC. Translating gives CASSLTGGPVDEQYF.

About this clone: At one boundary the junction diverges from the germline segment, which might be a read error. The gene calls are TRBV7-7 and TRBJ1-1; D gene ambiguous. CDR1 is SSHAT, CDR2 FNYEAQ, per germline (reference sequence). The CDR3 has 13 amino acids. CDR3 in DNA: TGTGCTAGCAGCTGGGCTGTGAACACTGAAGCTTTCTTT. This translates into CASSWAVNTEAFF.

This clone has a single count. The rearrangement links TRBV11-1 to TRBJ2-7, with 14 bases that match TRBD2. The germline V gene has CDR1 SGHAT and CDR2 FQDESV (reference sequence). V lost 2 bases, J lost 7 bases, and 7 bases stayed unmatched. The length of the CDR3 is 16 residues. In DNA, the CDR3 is TGTGCCAGCAGCTTACCGGGACTAGCGGGAGCTGGGGAGCAGTACTTC. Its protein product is CASSLPGLAGAGEQYF.

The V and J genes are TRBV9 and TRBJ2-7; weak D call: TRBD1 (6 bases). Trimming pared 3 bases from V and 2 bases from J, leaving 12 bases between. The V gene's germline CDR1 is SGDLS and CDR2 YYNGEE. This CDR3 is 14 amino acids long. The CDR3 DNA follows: TGTGCCAGCAGCGAGACGACAGGAGCCTACGAGCAGTACTTC. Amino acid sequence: CASSETTGAYEQYF.

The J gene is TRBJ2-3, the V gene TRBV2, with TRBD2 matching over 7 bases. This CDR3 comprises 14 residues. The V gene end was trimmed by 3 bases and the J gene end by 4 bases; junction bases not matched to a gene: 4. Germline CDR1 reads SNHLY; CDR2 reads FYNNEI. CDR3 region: CASSDRGGSDTQYF. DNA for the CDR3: TGTGCCAGCAGTGACCGCGGGGGATCAGATACGCAGTATTTT.

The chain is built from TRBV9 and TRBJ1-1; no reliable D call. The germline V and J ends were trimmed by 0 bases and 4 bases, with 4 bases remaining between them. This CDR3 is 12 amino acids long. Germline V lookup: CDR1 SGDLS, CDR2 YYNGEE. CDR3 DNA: TGTGCCAGCAGCGTAGTGGCCACTGAAGCTTTCTTT. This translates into CASSVVATEAFF.

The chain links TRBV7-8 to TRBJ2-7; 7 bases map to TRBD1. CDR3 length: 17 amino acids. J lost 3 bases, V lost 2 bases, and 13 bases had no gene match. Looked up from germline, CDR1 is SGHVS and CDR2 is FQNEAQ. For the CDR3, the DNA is TGTGCCAGCAGCTTACGACAGGGAATCGCCCTCGGCTACGAGCAGTACTTC. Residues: CASSLRQGIALGYEQYF.